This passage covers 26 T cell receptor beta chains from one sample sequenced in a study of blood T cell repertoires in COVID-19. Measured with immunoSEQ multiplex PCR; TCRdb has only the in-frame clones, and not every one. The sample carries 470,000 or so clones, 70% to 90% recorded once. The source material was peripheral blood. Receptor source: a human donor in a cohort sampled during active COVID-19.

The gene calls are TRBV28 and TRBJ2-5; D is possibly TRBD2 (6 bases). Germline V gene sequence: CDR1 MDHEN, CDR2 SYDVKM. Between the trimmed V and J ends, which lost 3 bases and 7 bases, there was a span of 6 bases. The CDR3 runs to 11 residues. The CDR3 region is CASSLEGTQYF. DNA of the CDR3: TGTGCCAGCAGTTTGGAGGGGACCCAGTACTTC. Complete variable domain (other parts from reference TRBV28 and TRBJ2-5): DVKVTQSSRYLVKRTGEKVFLECVQDMDHENMFWYRQDPGLGLRLIYFSYDVKMKEKGDIPEGYSVSREKKERFSLILESASTNQTSMYLCASSLEGTQYFGPGTRLLVL.

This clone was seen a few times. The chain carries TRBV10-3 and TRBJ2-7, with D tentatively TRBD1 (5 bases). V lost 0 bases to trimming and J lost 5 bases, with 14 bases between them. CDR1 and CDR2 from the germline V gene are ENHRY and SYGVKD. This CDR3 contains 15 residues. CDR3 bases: TGTGCCATCAGTGAGTCTGGCAGGGTCCCCCACGAGCAGTACTTC. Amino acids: CAISESGRVPHEQYF.

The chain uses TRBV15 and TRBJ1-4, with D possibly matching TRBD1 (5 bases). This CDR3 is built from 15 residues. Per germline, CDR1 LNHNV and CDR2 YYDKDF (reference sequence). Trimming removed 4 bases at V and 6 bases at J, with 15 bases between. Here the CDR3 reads CATSKIGTEDEKLFF. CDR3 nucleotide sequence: TGTGCCACCAGCAAAATAGGGACTGAGGATGAAAAACTGTTTTTT.

This CDR3 is CAISENRGSGTDTQYF. The CDR3, as DNA: TGTGCCATCAGTGAGAATCGGGGTAGCGGGACAGATACGCAGTATTTT. The chain joins TRBV10-3 to TRBJ2-3; 7 bases fit TRBD2. The CDR3 has 16 amino acids. V shed 2 bases, J shed 3 bases, and the junction held 8 bases outside the gene matches. Germline CDR1 ENHRY, CDR2 SYGVKD.

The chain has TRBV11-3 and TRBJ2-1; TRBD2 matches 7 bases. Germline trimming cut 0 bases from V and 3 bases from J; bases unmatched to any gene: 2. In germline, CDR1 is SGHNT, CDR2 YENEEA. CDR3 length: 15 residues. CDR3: CASSLELALYNEQFF. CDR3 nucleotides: TGTGCCAGCAGCTTAGAACTAGCGCTCTACAATGAGCAGTTCTTC.

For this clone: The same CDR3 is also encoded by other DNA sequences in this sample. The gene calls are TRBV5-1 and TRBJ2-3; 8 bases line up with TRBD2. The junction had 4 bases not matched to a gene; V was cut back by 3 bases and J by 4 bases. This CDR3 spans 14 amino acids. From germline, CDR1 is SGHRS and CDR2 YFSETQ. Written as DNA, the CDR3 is TGCGCCAGCAGCTACGGACTAGCAGCAGATACGCAGTATTTT. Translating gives CASSYGLAADTQYF.

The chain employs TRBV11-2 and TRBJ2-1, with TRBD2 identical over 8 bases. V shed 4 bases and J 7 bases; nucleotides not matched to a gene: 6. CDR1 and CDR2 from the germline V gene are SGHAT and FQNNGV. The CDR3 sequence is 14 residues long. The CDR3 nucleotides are TGTGCCAGCAGCTACCGGGAGGGCGGGAATGAGCAGTTCTTC. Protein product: CASSYREGGNEQFF.

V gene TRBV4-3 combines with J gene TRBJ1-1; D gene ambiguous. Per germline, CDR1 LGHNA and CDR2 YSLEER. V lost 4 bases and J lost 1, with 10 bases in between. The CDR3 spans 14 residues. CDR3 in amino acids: CASSLDRGNTEAFF. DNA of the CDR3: TGCGCCAGCAGCCTGGACCGGGGGAACACTGAAGCTTTCTTT.

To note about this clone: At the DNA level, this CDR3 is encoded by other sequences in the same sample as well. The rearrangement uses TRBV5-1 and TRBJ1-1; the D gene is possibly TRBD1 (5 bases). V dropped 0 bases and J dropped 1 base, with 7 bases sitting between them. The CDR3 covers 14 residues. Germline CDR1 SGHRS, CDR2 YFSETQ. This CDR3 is CASSLGTGNTEAFF. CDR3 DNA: TGCGCCAGCAGCTTGGGAACAGGGAACACTGAAGCTTTCTTT.

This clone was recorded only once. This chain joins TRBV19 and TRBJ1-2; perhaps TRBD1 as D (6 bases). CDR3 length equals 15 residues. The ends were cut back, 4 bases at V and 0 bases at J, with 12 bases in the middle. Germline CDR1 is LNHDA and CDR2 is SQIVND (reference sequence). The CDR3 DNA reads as TGTGCCAGTAGTAGTGGGAACAGGGCTAACTATGGCTACACCTTC. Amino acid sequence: CASSSGNRANYGYTF.

In nucleotides, the CDR3 is TGTGCCAGCAGCCAAGAGTCCATCGGACTAGCCTACGAGCAGTACTTC. It is translated as CASSQESIGLAYEQYF. This sequence joins TRBV4-2 and TRBJ2-7, with 7 bases aligning to TRBD2. Losses at the gene ends were 0 bases for V and 2 bases for J; bases not matched to a gene: 7. The CDR3 length is 16 residues. The germline V gene encodes CDR1 LGHNA and CDR2 YNFKEQ.

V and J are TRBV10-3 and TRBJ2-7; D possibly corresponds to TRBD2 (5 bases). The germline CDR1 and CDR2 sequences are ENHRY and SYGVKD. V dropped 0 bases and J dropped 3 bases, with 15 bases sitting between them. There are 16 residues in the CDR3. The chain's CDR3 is CAISESALLANYEQYF. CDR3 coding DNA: TGTGCCATCAGTGAGTCTGCCCTCCTAGCAAACTACGAGCAGTACTTC.

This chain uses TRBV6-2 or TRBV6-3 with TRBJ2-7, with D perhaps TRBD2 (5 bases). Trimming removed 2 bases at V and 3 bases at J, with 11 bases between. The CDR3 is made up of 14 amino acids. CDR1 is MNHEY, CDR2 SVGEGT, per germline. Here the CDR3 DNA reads TGTGCCAGCAGTTACCCTGGAGAGGGCTACGAGCAGTACTTC. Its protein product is CASSYPGEGYEQYF.

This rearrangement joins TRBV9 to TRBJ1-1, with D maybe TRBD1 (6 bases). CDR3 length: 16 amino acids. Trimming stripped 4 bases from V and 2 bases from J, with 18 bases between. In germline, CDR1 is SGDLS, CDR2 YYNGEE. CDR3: CASSPRTAPVNTEAFF. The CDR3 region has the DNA TGTGCCAGCAGCCCTCGGACAGCCCCGGTAAACACTGAAGCTTTCTTT. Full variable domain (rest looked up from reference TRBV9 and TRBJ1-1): DSGVTQTPKHLITATGQRVTLRCSPRSGDLSVYWYQQSLDQGLQFLIQYYNGEERAKGNILERFSAQQFPDLHSELNLSSLELGDSALYFCASSPRTAPVNTEAFFGQGTRLTVV.

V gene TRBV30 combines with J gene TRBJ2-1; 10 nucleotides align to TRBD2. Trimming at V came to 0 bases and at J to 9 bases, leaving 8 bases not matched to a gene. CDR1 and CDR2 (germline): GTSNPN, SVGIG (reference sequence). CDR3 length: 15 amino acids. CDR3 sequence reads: CAWSVGLAGGGEQFF. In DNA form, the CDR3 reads TGTGCCTGGAGTGTAGGGTTAGCGGGAGGAGGTGAGCAGTTCTTC.

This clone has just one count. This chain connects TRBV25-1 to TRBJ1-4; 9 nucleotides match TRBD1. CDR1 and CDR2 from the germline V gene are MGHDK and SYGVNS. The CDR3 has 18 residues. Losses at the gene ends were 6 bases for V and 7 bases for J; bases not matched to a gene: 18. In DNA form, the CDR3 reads TGTGCCAGCAGCGCCGAACCCGGGACAGGGTTCATTGCTGAAAAACTGTTTTTT. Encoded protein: CASSAEPGTGFIAEKLFF.

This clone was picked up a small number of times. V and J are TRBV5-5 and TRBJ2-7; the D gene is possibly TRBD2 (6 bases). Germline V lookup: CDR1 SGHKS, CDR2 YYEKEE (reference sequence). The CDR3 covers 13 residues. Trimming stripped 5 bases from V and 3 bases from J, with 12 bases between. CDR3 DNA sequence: TGTGCCAGCAGGCATGGAGCGGGCTACGAGCAGTACTTC. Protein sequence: CASRHGAGYEQYF.

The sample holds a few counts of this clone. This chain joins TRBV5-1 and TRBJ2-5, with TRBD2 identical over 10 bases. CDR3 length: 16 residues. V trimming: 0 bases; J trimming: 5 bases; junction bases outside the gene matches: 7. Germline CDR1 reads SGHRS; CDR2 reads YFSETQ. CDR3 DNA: TGCGCCAGCAGCTTGGCCGCTAGCGGGAGTTGGGAGACCCAGTACTTC. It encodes CASSLAASGSWETQYF.

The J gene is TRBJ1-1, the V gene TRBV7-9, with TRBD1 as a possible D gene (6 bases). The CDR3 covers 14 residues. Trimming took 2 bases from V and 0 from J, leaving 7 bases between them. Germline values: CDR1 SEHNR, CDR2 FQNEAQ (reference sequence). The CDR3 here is CASSLRQVNTEAFF. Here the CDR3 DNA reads TGTGCCAGCAGCTTACGACAGGTGAACACTGAAGCTTTCTTT.

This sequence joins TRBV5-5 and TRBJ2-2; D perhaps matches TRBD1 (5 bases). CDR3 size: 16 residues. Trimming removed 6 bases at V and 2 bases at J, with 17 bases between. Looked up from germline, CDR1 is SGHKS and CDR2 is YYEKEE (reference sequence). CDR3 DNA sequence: TGTGCCAGCACCTCTGGGGCAGTTTATAACACCGGGGAGCTGTTTTTT. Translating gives CASTSGAVYNTGELFF.

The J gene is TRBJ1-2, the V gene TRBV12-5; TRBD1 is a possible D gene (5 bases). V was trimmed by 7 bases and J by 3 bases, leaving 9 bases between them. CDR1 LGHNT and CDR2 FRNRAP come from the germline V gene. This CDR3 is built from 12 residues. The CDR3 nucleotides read TGTGCTAGTGCCACAGGTTACTATGGCTACACCTTC. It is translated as CASATGYYGYTF. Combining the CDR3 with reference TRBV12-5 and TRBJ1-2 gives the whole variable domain DARVTQTPRHKVTEMGQEVTMRCQPILGHNTVFWYRQTMMQGLELLAYFRNRAPLDDSGMPKDRFSAEMPDATLATLKIQPSEPRDSAVYFCASATGYYGYTFGSGTRLTVV.

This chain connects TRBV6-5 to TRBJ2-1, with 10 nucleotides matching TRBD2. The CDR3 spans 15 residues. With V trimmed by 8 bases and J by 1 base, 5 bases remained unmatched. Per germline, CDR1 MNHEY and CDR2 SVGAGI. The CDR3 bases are TGTGCCAGCGGGGGACTAGCGACATCCTACAATGAGCAGTTCTTC. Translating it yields CASGGLATSYNEQFF.

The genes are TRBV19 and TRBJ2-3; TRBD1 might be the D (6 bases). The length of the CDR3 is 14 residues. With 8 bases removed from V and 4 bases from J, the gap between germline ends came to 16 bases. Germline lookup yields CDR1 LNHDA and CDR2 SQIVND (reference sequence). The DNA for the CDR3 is TGTGCCAGTGGCGGCGGACAGCCGCCAGATACGCAGTATTTT. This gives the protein CASGGGQPPDTQYF.

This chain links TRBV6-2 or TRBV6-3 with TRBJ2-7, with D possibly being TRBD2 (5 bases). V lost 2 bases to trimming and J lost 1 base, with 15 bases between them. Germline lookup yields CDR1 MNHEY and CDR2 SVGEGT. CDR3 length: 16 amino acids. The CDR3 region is CASSYGLAHLSYEQYF. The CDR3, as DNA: TGTGCCAGCAGTTACGGCCTAGCCCACCTTTCCTACGAGCAGTACTTC.

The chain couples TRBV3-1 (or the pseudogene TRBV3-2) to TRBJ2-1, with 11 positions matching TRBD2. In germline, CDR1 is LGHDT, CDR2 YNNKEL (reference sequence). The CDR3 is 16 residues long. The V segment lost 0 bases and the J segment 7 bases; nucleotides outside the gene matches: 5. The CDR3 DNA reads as TGTGCCAGCAGCCAAGATTCTAGCGGGAGGAAGAATGAGCAGTTCTTC. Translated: CASSQDSSGRKNEQFF.

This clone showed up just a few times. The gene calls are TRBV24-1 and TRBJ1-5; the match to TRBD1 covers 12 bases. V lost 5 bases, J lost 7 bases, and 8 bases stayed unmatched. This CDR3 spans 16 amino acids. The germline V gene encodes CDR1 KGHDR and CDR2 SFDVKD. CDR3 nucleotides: TGTGCCACCAGTGCCGCCGGGACAGGGGGCAGGCAGCCCCAGCATTTT. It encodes CATSAAGTGGRQPQHF.